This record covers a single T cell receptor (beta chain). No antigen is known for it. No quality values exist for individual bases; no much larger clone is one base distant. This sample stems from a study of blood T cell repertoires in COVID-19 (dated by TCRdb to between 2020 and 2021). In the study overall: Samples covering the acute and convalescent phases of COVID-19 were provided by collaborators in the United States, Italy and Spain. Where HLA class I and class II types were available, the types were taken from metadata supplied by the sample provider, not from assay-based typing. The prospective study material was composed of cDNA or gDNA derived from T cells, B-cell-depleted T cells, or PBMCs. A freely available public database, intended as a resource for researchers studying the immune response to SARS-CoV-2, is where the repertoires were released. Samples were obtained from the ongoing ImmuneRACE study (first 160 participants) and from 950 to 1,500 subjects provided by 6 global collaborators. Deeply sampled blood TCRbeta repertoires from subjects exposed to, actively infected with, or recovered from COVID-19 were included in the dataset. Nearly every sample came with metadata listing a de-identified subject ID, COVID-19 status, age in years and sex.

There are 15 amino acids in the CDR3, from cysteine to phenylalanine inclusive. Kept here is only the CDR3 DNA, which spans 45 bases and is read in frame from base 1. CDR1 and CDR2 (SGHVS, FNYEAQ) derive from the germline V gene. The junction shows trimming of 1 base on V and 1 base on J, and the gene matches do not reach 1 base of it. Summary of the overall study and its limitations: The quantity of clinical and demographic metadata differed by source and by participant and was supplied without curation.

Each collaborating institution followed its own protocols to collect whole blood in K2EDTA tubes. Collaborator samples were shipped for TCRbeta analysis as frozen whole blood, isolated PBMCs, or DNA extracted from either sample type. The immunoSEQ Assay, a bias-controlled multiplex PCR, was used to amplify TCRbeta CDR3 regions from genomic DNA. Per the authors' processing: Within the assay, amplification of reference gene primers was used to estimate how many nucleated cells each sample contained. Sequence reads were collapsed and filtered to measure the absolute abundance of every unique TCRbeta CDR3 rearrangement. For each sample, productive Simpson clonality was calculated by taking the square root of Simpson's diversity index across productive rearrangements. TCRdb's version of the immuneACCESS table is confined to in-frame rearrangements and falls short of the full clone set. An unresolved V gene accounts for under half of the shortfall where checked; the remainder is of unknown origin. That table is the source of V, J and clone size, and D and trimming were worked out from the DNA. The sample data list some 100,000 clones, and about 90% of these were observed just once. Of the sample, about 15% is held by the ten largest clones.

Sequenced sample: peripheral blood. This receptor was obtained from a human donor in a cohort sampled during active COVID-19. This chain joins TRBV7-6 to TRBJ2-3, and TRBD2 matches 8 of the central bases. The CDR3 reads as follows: CASSLVSGGTDTQYF. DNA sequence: TGTGCCAGCAGCTTAGTTAGCGGGGGCACAGATACGCAGTATTTT.